This TCR beta chain was sequenced for a study of T cell responses to AZD1222 COVID-19 vaccine. Findings and caveats of the study: Repertoire sampling was restricted to post-peak T cell response timepoints. It was only a handful of AZD1222 recipients who were seropositive at baseline. In the spike-specific TCR repertoire, nearly half reportedly target unmutated variant regions. Most donors were white British and more were female, and clonal diversity was possibly underestimated.

Germline assignment: CDR1 MGHDK and CDR2 SYGVNS. The V end lost 3 bases, the J end lost 4 bases, and 16 bases lay between the germline ends. The CDR3 has 16 amino acids. Only in-frame clones appear in the TCRdb table, and some are missing; sequencing was by immunoSEQ multiplex PCR. The sample shows 66,000 or so clones, roughly 78% of them seen only once. Note on this clone: Its target is unknown.

The V call is TRBV25-1, the J call TRBJ1-3; a weak D match, TRBD1 (5 bases). This material consisted of peripheral blood, taken on day 0 of MenACWY control vaccination. This TCR derives from an adult in good health. The CDR3, as DNA: TGTGCCAGCAGTGACGTAGGGGTGCCAGGAGGAAACACCATATATTTT. Its protein is CASSDVGVPGGNTIYF.